Following are 27 T cell receptor beta chains from one sample sequenced in a study of blood T cells in healthy people across ages. The second PCR ran about 6 to 12 cycles with a sample-barcoded 5' primer and J-beta primers. Using its own MiXCR run on the 5' RACE reads, TCRdb lists one record per CDR3 protein. The sample lists about 2 million distinct CDR3 sequences, roughly 49% seen once, with over 2% in the top ten. Sequencing was carried out using blood. The receptor set was obtained from a woman in her 40s in good health.

This chain joins TRBV3-1 and TRBJ2-4; D is possibly TRBD1 (6 bases). The assigned J gene may be wrong: the sequence end matches TRBJ2-7 better. Germline V gene lookup returns CDR1 LGHDT and CDR2 YNNKEL (reference sequence). The CDR3 covers 14 residues. CDR3 nucleotide sequence: TGTGCCAGCAGCCCTTCAGGGGTAGGTGGCGAGCAGTACTTC. This encodes CASSPSGVGGEQYF.

The rearrangement joins TRBV6-2 or TRBV6-3 to TRBJ2-5, with D maybe TRBD1 (6 bases). The assigned J gene may be wrong: the sequence end matches TRBJ2-7 better. Germline values: CDR1 MNHEY, CDR2 SVGEGT. This CDR3 has 15 residues. The CDR3 sequence is CASSFYPGTPYEQYF. CDR3 bases: TGTGCCAGCAGTTTTTATCCCGGGACACCCTACGAGCAGTACTTC.

V gene TRBV5-6 combines with J gene TRBJ2-7; TRBD1 or TRBD2 may be the D gene (8 bases each). Germline CDR1 is SGHDT and CDR2 is YYEEEE. Trimming shortened V by 4 bases and J by 2 bases, and 19 bases separated the two germline ends. This CDR3 is 16 amino acids long. The DNA for the CDR3 is TGTGCCAGCAGCCGCACAGGGGGACTAGGGGCCTACGAGCAGTACTTC. Translation: CASSRTGGLGAYEQYF.

Here the CDR3 reads CASSLSRVISGNYEQYF. The CDR3 DNA follows: TGCGCCAGCAGCTTATCGCGGGTTATCTCTGGAAACTACGAGCAGTACTTC. The J gene is TRBJ2-7, the V gene TRBV5-1; TRBD2 is a possible D gene (5 bases). There are 17 residues in the CDR3. CDR1 and CDR2 from the germline V gene are SGHRS and YFSETQ. V was shortened by 2 bases and J by 3 bases, with 21 bases between the two germline ends.

This chain links TRBV10-2 with TRBJ2-7, with a weak D call TRBD1 (6 bases). CDR1 and CDR2 (germline): WSHSY, SAAADI. Trimming stripped 5 bases from V and 2 bases from J, with 13 bases between. This CDR3 comprises 14 residues. The CDR3 here is CASSTGSSTYEQYF. The CDR3 DNA is TGCGCCAGCAGTACAGGGAGCTCTACCTACGAGCAGTACTTC.

The rearrangement links TRBV2 to TRBJ1-5; D is perhaps TRBD1 (5 bases). The CDR3 has 14 residues. Germline V gene sequence: CDR1 SNHLY, CDR2 FYNNEI. V lost 6 bases and J 3 bases, leaving 12 bases between the germline ends. The CDR3 nucleotides are TGTGCCAGCAGCGGGAGACAGTCCAATCAGCCCCAGCATTTT. Amino acid sequence: CASSGRQSNQPQHF.

The rearrangement joins TRBV7-2 to TRBJ1-2; no clear D. The CDR3 loop spans 12 amino acids. Germline V gene lookup returns CDR1 SGHTA and CDR2 FQGNSA. Trimming took off 6 bases at V and 6 bases at J, with 11 bases between the two ends. DNA of the CDR3: TGTGCCAGCAGTACCAGATCCGATGGCTACACCTTC. Protein sequence: CASSTRSDGYTF.

The genes are TRBV12-5 and TRBJ2-3, with D tentatively TRBD1 (5 bases). Germline CDR1 is LGHNT and CDR2 is FRNRAP. The CDR3 is made up of 15 amino acids. V was pared by 5 bases and J by 5 bases, with 17 bases between. The CDR3 sequence: CASGTRQGNVDTQYF. CDR3 coding DNA: TGTGCTAGTGGTACCCGGCAGGGTAATGTAGATACGCAGTATTTT.

This rearrangement joins TRBV21-1 to TRBJ2-4; the table's D call TRBD2 went unverified against the DNA. TRBV21-1 is a pseudogene locus. There are 18 residues in the CDR3. The CDR3 reads CASSKETSGGLAKNIQYF. The CDR3 DNA is TGTGCCAGCAGCAAAGAGACTAGCGGGGGTTTGGCCAAAAACATTCAGTACTTC.

The V and J genes are TRBV6-5 and TRBJ1-1; D ambiguous. The CDR3 loop spans 15 amino acids. Trimming shortened V by 2 bases and J by 0 bases, and 10 bases separated the two germline ends. Germline values: CDR1 MNHEY, CDR2 SVGAGI. DNA of the CDR3: TGTGCCAGCAGTTACGAAGGACTAGTGAACACTGAAGCTTTCTTT. Protein: CASSYEGLVNTEAFF.

This chain uses TRBV7-2 with TRBJ2-7; D is ambiguous. Matching the DNA end better, TRBJ2-5 makes the J call doubtful. Germline assignment: CDR1 SGHTA and CDR2 FQGNSA. This CDR3 has 13 amino acids. The CDR3 reads CASSAGLIETQYF. The DNA for the CDR3 is TGTGCCAGCAGCGCCGGGCTTATCGAGACCCAGTACTTC.

The chain employs TRBV5-1 and TRBJ2-5, with no clear D. CDR3 size: 13 residues. Germline CDR1 is SGHRS and CDR2 is YFSETQ. Trimming left V 6 bases short and J 3 bases short, with 12 bases between. As DNA, the CDR3 is TGCGCCAGCACTTATCCCCAAGAAGAGACCCAGTACTTC. Translated: CASTYPQEETQYF. The entire variable domain, with the rest obtained from reference TRBV5-1 and TRBJ2-5, is as follows: KAGVTQTPRYLIKTRGQQVTLSCSPISGHRSVSWYQQTPGQGLQFLFEYFSETQRNKGNFPGRFSGRQFSNSRSEMNVSTLELGDSALYLCASTYPQEETQYFGPGTRLLVL.

This clonotype occurred a few times. The chain links TRBV29-1 to TRBJ1-2; tentatively, D is TRBD1 (5 bases). Deletions cut 2 bases from V and 0 bases from J, with 10 bases between. This CDR3 has 14 residues. Germline V gene sequence: CDR1 SQVTM, CDR2 ANQGSEA. The CDR3 is CSVEFRRANYGYTF. For the CDR3, the DNA is TGCAGCGTTGAATTTCGCAGGGCTAACTATGGCTACACCTTC.

J is TRBJ1-2 and V is TRBV20-1, with a possible D match to TRBD1 (5 bases). Looked up from germline, CDR1 is DFQATT and CDR2 is SNEGSKA (reference sequence). Trimming removed 7 bases from V and 2 bases from J, with 14 bases in between. CDR3 size: 13 residues. The CDR3 DNA reads TGCAGTGGACATGGACAAAACAACTATGGCTACACCTTC. This translates into CSGHGQNNYGYTF.

The chain employs TRBV7-6 and TRBJ2-1, with a tentative D call TRBD2 (5 bases). Looked up from germline, CDR1 is SGHVS and CDR2 is FNYEAQ. The CDR3 is 16 residues long. V lost 5 bases, J lost 5 bases, and 19 bases lay in between. The CDR3 protein is CASSPLTSTGNNEQFF. CDR3 nucleotides: TGTGCCAGCAGCCCACTCACCTCGACGGGGAACAATGAGCAGTTCTTC.

There are a few counts of this clonotype. The chain combines TRBV5-1 with TRBJ1-2, with a tentative D call TRBD1 (6 bases). The CDR3 consists of 17 residues. The germline V and J ends were trimmed by 0 bases and 4 bases, with 19 bases remaining between them. Per the germline V gene, CDR1 is SGHRS and CDR2 is YFSETQ. CDR3 nucleotide sequence: TGCGCCAGCAGCTTGGTGTTTACGGGGGGCAGCGGCTATGGCTACACCTTC. Translated: CASSLVFTGGSGYGYTF. The full variable domain, completed using reference TRBV5-1 and TRBJ1-2, is KAGVTQTPRYLIKTRGQQVTLSCSPISGHRSVSWYQQTPGQGLQFLFEYFSETQRNKGNFPGRFSGRQFSNSRSEMNVSTLELGDSALYLCASSLVFTGGSGYGYTFGSGTRLTVV.

This chain links TRBV12-3 or TRBV12-4 with TRBJ2-5, with a weak D call TRBD2 (6 bases). This CDR3 is built from 14 residues. V lost 5 bases and J lost 4, with 14 bases in between. The CDR3 DNA reads TGTGCCAGCAGTCCCACTAGCATAAGAGAGACCCAGTACTTC. Encoded protein: CASSPTSIRETQYF.

This clonotype has ten or more counts. The genes are TRBV10-3 and TRBJ2-7; tentative D call: TRBD1 (5 bases). Germline lookup yields CDR1 ENHRY and CDR2 SYGVKD. V was shortened by 7 bases and J by 1 base, with 8 bases between the two germline ends. This CDR3 has 12 amino acids. The CDR3 loop is CAIKGESYEQYF. The CDR3, as DNA: TGTGCCATCAAAGGGGAATCCTACGAGCAGTACTTC.

The V and J genes are TRBV12-3 or TRBV12-4 and TRBJ2-3; TRBD2 aligns across 8 bases. This CDR3 contains 17 residues. The V and J ends lost 2 bases and 5 bases, in that order; junction bases with no gene match: 12. CDR3 sequence: CASSLNRGFRGGDTQYF. In DNA, the CDR3 is TGTGCCAGCAGTTTAAATCGGGGCTTCCGGGGGGGAGATACGCAGTATTTT.

The chain has TRBV3-1 and TRBJ2-1; TRBD1 matches 11 bases. The junction had 5 bases not matched to a gene; V was cut back by 3 bases and J by 4 bases. Germline-derived CDR1 and CDR2 are LGHDT and YNNKEL (reference sequence). The CDR3 is 16 residues long. CDR3 residues: CASSQQGQGGYNEQFF. CDR3 DNA: TGTGCCAGCAGCCAGCAGGGACAGGGGGGATACAATGAGCAGTTCTTC.

V usage is TRBV19 and J usage is TRBJ1-1, with D uncertain. V was trimmed by 3 bases and J by 5 bases, leaving 16 bases between them. The CDR3 covers 15 residues. CDR1 is LNHDA and CDR2 is SQIVND in the germline V gene (reference sequence). The CDR3 here is CASSILVIGGTEAFF. CDR3 DNA: TGTGCCAGTAGTATCCTCGTAATAGGAGGAACTGAAGCTTTCTTT.

Concerning this clonotype: The junction shows a germline mismatch at one end, possibly a read error. CDR3 loop: CASSPRWVSGSSDEQYF. The CDR3 DNA sequence: TGTGCCAGCAGCCCACGGTGGGTGTCGGGCAGCTCCGACGAGCAGTACTTC. The chain carries TRBV4-2 and TRBJ2-7; D is ambiguous. Germline V gives CDR1 LGHNA, CDR2 YNFKEQ. The CDR3 extends over 17 amino acids.

The rearrangement uses TRBV28 and TRBJ2-5; D is unresolved. The CDR3 is 13 amino acids. Germline CDR1 is MDHEN and CDR2 is SYDVKM. Between the trimmed V and J ends, which lost 7 bases and 1 base, there was a span of 10 bases. The DNA for the CDR3 is TGTGCCAGCACCATCCTGATCCAAGAGACCCAGTACTTC. Translation: CASTILIQETQYF.

The rearrangement joins TRBV11-2 to TRBJ2-1; D unclear. Trimming shortened V by 3 bases and J by 5 bases, and 8 bases separated the two germline ends. CDR1 is SGHAT, CDR2 FQNNGV, per germline. The CDR3 runs 13 residues. In nucleotides, the CDR3 is TGTGCCAGCAGCTTGCCCTCTAACAATGAGCAGTTCTTC. It translates to CASSLPSNNEQFF.

V and J are TRBV20-1 and TRBJ1-2, with D unresolved. V was pared by 4 bases and J by 8 bases, with 23 bases between. CDR1 and CDR2 (germline): DFQATT, SNEGSKA (reference sequence). The CDR3 spans 15 residues. The CDR3 DNA reads as TGCAGTGCTACCGTCCCCGGGGAAACATGGCGGGGCTACACCTTC. Amino acids: CSATVPGETWRGYTF.

This clonotype turned up a few times. V and J are TRBV27 and TRBJ2-5, with TRBD2 matching over 7 bases. V lost 4 bases to trimming and J lost 4 bases; unmatched junction nucleotides: 12. The CDR3 consists of 16 residues. Per germline, CDR1 MNHEY and CDR2 SMNVEV (reference sequence). CDR3 DNA: TGTGCCAGCAGTTCACAGGCCAGGGAGGGGAGAGAGACCCAGTACTTC. Translation gives CASSSQAREGRETQYF.

The V gene is TRBV29-1, the J gene TRBJ1-2; TRBD1 agrees at 9 bases. The CDR3 is made up of 16 amino acids. Germline CDR1 is SQVTM and CDR2 is ANQGSEA. After removal of 4 bases from V and 5 bases from J, the junction contained 14 bases not matched to a gene. CDR3 in amino acids: CSVGRDRANLGYGYTF. The CDR3 DNA reads as TGCAGCGTTGGCCGGGACAGGGCTAATCTTGGGTATGGCTACACCTTC.